This T cell receptor (beta chain) derives from a study of blood T cell repertoires in COVID-19. Study summary: T cells, B-cell-depleted T cells, or PBMCs supplied cDNA or gDNA.

The study recruited people aged about 18 to 90 years across under 25 US areas. Participants' reported clinical history set cohort assignment. In the original processing: Estimation of nucleated cell counts was performed using reference gene primer amplification. Sequenced by immunoSEQ multiplex PCR; TCRdb stores in-frame clones only, minus some. Clonal size and the V and J genes are those of that table, whereas D and trimming came from the DNA. The sample yields fewer than 350,000 clones, roughly 90% seen once. This clone appeared once. Germline lookup yields CDR1 MDHEN and CDR2 SYDVKM. The CDR3 runs 16 residues. V was pared by 4 bases and J by 3 bases, with 5 bases of the junction left unmatched.

The sequence was obtained from a woman aged 18-30 years with acute COVID-19. V and J are TRBV28 and TRBJ2-1, with 11 bases fitting TRBD2. Specimen: PBMCs or T cells enriched from blood (not recorded which). As DNA, the CDR3 is TGTGCCAGCAGTTCTTCTGGGACTAGCGGCTACAATGAGCAGTTCTTC. As protein: CASSSSGTSGYNEQFF.